Each of the 18 T cell receptor beta chains below was sequenced from the same sample in a study of cytomegalovirus exposure and HLA in healthy donors. The study ran its PCR with 60 Vbeta and 13 Jbeta primers. Measured with immunoSEQ multiplex PCR; TCRdb has only the in-frame clones, and not every one. Of under 200,000 clones listed, 77% are singletons. Input material: PBMCs. The receptors originated from a woman aged 40 to 50 in good health and CMV-seropositive.

This chain links TRBV18 with TRBJ2-3, with 13 bases fitting TRBD2. This CDR3 contains 18 residues. Per germline, CDR1 KGHSH and CDR2 LQKENI. Trimming cost V 3 bases and J 0 bases; bases outside gene matches: 6. CDR3 region: CASSPRTSGGLSTDTQYF. In DNA form, the CDR3 reads TGTGCCAGCTCACCTCGGACTAGCGGGGGCCTTAGCACAGATACGCAGTATTTT.

This clone was counted once. V usage is TRBV7-2 and J usage is TRBJ1-1, with TRBD1 matching 7 bases. The CDR3 loop spans 14 amino acids. Germline loops: CDR1 SGHTA, CDR2 FQGNSA. The junction had 2 bases not matched to a gene; V was cut back by 1 base and J by 3 bases. CDR3 sequence: CASSLVTGDTEAFF. The CDR3 bases are TGTGCCAGCAGCTTAGTAACAGGGGACACTGAAGCTTTCTTT.

V and J are TRBV7-8 and TRBJ2-7; TRBD2 is a possible D gene (5 bases). Germline CDR1 reads SGHVS; CDR2 reads FQNEAQ. This CDR3 has 13 residues. The ends were cut back, 5 bases at V and 4 bases at J, with 12 bases in the middle. CDR3 DNA: TGTGCCAGCAGCCCTCGAGGGATATACGAGCAGTACTTC. Translated: CASSPRGIYEQYF.

The chain links TRBV7-9 to TRBJ2-2; D gene unclear. With 4 bases removed from V and 7 bases from J, the gap between germline ends came to 7 bases. The CDR3 is made up of 12 amino acids. In germline, CDR1 is SEHNR, CDR2 FQNEAQ (reference sequence). This CDR3 reads CASSSSDGELFF. CDR3 nucleotides: TGTGCCAGCAGCTCCAGTGACGGGGAGCTGTTTTTT.

The rearrangement uses TRBV4-3 and TRBJ2-2, with D maybe TRBD2 (5 bases). With 4 bases removed from V and 5 bases from J, the gap between germline ends came to 14 bases. Germline V gene data show CDR1 as LGHNA and CDR2 as YSLEER. The CDR3 runs to 15 residues. In DNA, the CDR3 is TGCGCCAGCAGCCCCGAAGTTCGGGGAACCGGGGAGCTGTTTTTT. The encoded protein is CASSPEVRGTGELFF.

This chain connects TRBV15 to TRBJ2-1; TRBD2 aligns across 9 bases. V was clipped by 6 bases and J by 6 bases; unmatched bases: 12. The CDR3 spans 16 residues. Looked up from germline, CDR1 is LNHNV and CDR2 is YYDKDF (reference sequence). CDR3: CATRAGGPYYINEQFF. The CDR3 nucleotides read TGTGCCACCAGGGCGGGAGGGCCGTACTACATCAATGAGCAGTTCTTC.

This chain uses TRBV7-2 with TRBJ2-1, with 8 bases lining up with TRBD2. The junction had 8 bases not matched to a gene; V was cut back by 5 bases and J by 5 bases. Germline CDR1 is SGHTA and CDR2 is FQGNSA. There are 15 residues in the CDR3. The CDR3 DNA is TGTGCCAGCAGCCGAACTAGCGGCACTGACAATGAGCAGTTCTTC. This translates into CASSRTSGTDNEQFF.

The chain is built from TRBV5-1 and TRBJ2-1; TRBD2 aligns across 10 bases. CDR3 length: 16 amino acids. The V segment lost 0 bases and the J segment 8 bases; nucleotides outside the gene matches: 8. The germline CDR1 and CDR2 sequences are SGHRS and YFSETQ. Written as DNA, the CDR3 is TGCGCCAGCAGCTTGGGCGGACTAGCGGTAATGGATGAGCAGTTCTTC. Translating it yields CASSLGGLAVMDEQFF.

V is TRBV6-5 and J is TRBJ2-1; 12 positions match TRBD2. Germline V CDR1 and CDR2: MNHEY, SVGAGI. This CDR3 region has 16 residues. V lost 0 bases, J lost 10 bases, and 7 bases stayed unmatched. As DNA, the CDR3 is TGTGCCAGCAGTTACTCGGGGCTAGCGGGGGGGAACGAGCAGTTCTTC. It specifies CASSYSGLAGGNEQFF.

This clone has only one observation. The chain joins TRBV9 to TRBJ1-6, with 8 bases aligning to TRBD1. CDR3 length: 15 amino acids. The V gene's germline CDR1 is SGDLS and CDR2 YYNGEE. Trimming cost V 3 bases and J 6 bases; bases outside gene matches: 5. CDR3 in DNA: TGTGCCAGCAGCGCTACAGGGGGGACTAATTCACCCCTCCACTTT. It is translated as CASSATGGTNSPLHF.

The genes are TRBV18 and TRBJ2-1; D gene uncertain. The CDR3 runs to 15 residues. Germline V gene sequence: CDR1 KGHSH, CDR2 LQKENI. V shed 2 bases and J shed 9 bases, with 17 bases lying between them. CDR3 sequence (DNA): TGTGCCAGCTCACCAATAAGAGAAAGTGGGCCTGAGCAGTTCTTC. It codes for CASSPIRESGPEQFF. Filled out from reference TRBV18 and TRBJ2-1, the complete variable domain reads NAGVMQNPRHLVRRRGQEARLRCSPMKGHSHVYWYRQLPEEGLKFMVYLQKENIIDESGMPKERFSAEFPKEGPSILRIQQVVRGDSAAYFCASSPIRESGPEQFFGPGTRLTVL.

V gene TRBV19 combines with J gene TRBJ1-1, with 8 positions matching TRBD1. Germline V CDR1 and CDR2: LNHDA, SQIVND (reference sequence). CDR3 size: 17 residues. V lost 5 bases to trimming and J lost 0 bases; unmatched junction nucleotides: 11. The CDR3 nucleotides read TGTGCCAGTAGTTCCCCTGGACAGGGAGTTATGAACACTGAAGCTTTCTTT. It translates to CASSSPGQGVMNTEAFF.

The chain carries TRBV6-5 and TRBJ2-7, with 12 bases fitting TRBD2. V lost 5 bases, J lost 2 bases, and 4 bases stayed unmatched. Germline V gene sequence: CDR1 MNHEY, CDR2 SVGAGI. The CDR3 covers 15 residues. This chain's CDR3 is CASSPRTSGTYEQYF. The CDR3, as DNA: TGTGCCAGCAGTCCTCGGACTAGCGGGACCTACGAGCAGTACTTC.

The gene calls are TRBV7-6 and TRBJ2-3, with D hard to call. Trimming left V 4 bases short and J 2 bases short, with 7 bases between. Germline V gene data show CDR1 as SGHVS and CDR2 as FNYEAQ. The CDR3 is 13 residues long. DNA of the CDR3: TGTGCCAGCAGCTCCTATCTCACAGATACGCAGTATTTT. Translation: CASSSYLTDTQYF. The complete variable domain, with remaining parts taken from reference TRBV7-6 and TRBJ2-3, reads GAGVSQSPRYKVTKRGQDVALRCDPISGHVSLYWYRQALGQGPEFLTYFNYEAQQDKSGLPNDRFSAERPEGSISTLTIQRTEQRDSAMYRCASSSYLTDTQYFGPGTRLTVL.

CDR3 sequence: CASSSLQGYTDTQYF. DNA for the CDR3: TGTGCCAGCAGTTCACTCCAGGGTTACACAGATACGCAGTATTTT. The chain carries TRBV27 and TRBJ2-3; possible D gene TRBD1, 5 bases. V was clipped by 4 bases and J by 2 bases, with 13 bases between them. The length of the CDR3 is 15 residues. Per germline, CDR1 MNHEY and CDR2 SMNVEV (reference sequence).

This sequence joins TRBV11-2 and TRBJ1-2; 8 bases align to TRBD1. From germline, CDR1 is SGHAT and CDR2 FQNNGV. V gave up 5 bases and J gave up 4 bases; unmatched junction bases: 9. There are 15 residues in the CDR3. The CDR3 loop is CASSPRQGPFYGYTF. As DNA, the CDR3 is TGTGCCAGCAGCCCTCGACAGGGGCCCTTCTATGGCTACACCTTC.

The chain uses TRBV5-4 and TRBJ2-5; 9 nucleotides agree with TRBD2. J lost 5 bases, V lost 7 bases, and 12 bases had no gene match. CDR1 and CDR2 (germline): SGHNT, YYREEE (reference sequence). The CDR3 is 15 residues long. CDR3 DNA: TGTGCCAGCGGGAAAGCGGGGGGCCCGGGGGAGACCCAGTACTTC. Translating gives CASGKAGGPGETQYF.

The chain links TRBV18 to TRBJ2-5; tentative D call: TRBD2 (6 bases). The DNA matches TRBJ2-7 better at its end, which makes the J call doubtful. CDR1 KGHSH and CDR2 LQKENI come from the germline V gene. This CDR3 region has 14 residues. DNA of the CDR3: TGTGCCAGCTCACCCTCGGACACTAGCCACGAGCAGTACTTC. This translates into CASSPSDTSHEQYF.